The 12 T cell receptor beta chains given below trace back to one sample, sequenced in a study of cytotoxic CD8 clonotypes in ibrutinib-treated CLL. Measured with immunoSEQ multiplex PCR; TCRdb has only the in-frame clones, and not every one. The sample shows approximately 130,000 clones, around 80% of them seen only once. This specimen consisted of PBMCs, obtained after 24 months of ibrutinib treatment. All receptors come from a human donor with chronic lymphocytic leukemia.

The V call is TRBV7-9, the J call TRBJ2-1; 11 bases line up with TRBD2. J lost 4 bases, V lost 5 bases, and 4 bases had no gene match. The CDR3 loop spans 15 amino acids. Germline assignment: CDR1 SEHNR and CDR2 FQNEAQ (reference sequence). CDR3 sequence (DNA): TGTGCCAGCAGCCCAACTAGCGGGGGATACAATGAGCAGTTCTTC. Protein sequence: CASSPTSGGYNEQFF.

This clone appeared once. This chain connects TRBV5-1 to TRBJ1-3; 8 positions match TRBD1. There are 15 residues in the CDR3. The germline gives CDR1 SGHRS, CDR2 YFSETQ. The V gene end was trimmed by 3 bases and the J gene end by 0 bases; junction bases not matched to a gene: 2. The CDR3, as DNA: TGCGCCAGCAGCTCAGGGGGCAGCTCTGGAAACACCATATATTTT. Translation gives CASSSGGSSGNTIYF.

The J gene is TRBJ1-6, the V gene TRBV9; the D gene is possibly TRBD1 (5 bases). The germline V and J ends were trimmed by 0 bases and 4 bases, with 23 bases remaining between them. The germline CDR1 and CDR2 sequences are SGDLS and YYNGEE. The CDR3 extends over 20 amino acids. DNA for the CDR3: TGTGCCAGCAGCGTAGTGCTTCGGACACGGAGGAACCAGTATAATTCACCCCTCCACTTT. It encodes CASSVVLRTRRNQYNSPLHF. Drawing the rest from reference TRBV9 and TRBJ1-6, the complete variable domain is DSGVTQTPKHLITATGQRVTLRCSPRSGDLSVYWYQQSLDQGLQFLIQYYNGEERAKGNILERFSAQQFPDLHSELNLSSLELGDSALYFCASSVVLRTRRNQYNSPLHFGNGTRLTVT.

The V and J genes are TRBV2 and TRBJ2-1; 7 bases align to TRBD1. Per the germline V gene, CDR1 is SNHLY and CDR2 is FYNNEI. The CDR3 loop spans 12 amino acids. With 6 bases clipped from V and 4 bases from J, the junction kept 0 bases outside the gene matches. DNA of the CDR3: TGTGCCAGCAGGACAGGGTACAATGAGCAGTTCTTC. Its protein product is CASRTGYNEQFF.

V is TRBV5-4 and J is TRBJ1-2; D perhaps matches TRBD1 (5 bases). V was cut by 0 bases and J by 6 bases, with 6 bases left in between. The CDR3 is 12 residues long. The germline CDR1 and CDR2 sequences are SGHNT and YYREEE (reference sequence). CDR3 protein: CASSLGRDGYTF. CDR3 in DNA: TGTGCCAGCAGCTTGGGCAGGGATGGCTACACCTTC.

This chain connects TRBV18 to TRBJ2-1; D gene ambiguous. This CDR3 has 13 residues. V was cut by 3 bases and J by 10 bases, with 13 bases left in between. From germline, CDR1 is KGHSH and CDR2 LQKENI. The CDR3 coding sequence is TGTGCCAGCTCACCGCCCAACGTTGAGGAGCAGTTCTTC. This gives the protein CASSPPNVEEQFF.

The rearrangement uses TRBV18 and TRBJ1-1, with D uncertain. This CDR3 has 16 residues. Germline values: CDR1 KGHSH, CDR2 LQKENI. V gave up 2 bases and J gave up 1 base, with 14 bases separating them. The CDR3 loop reads CASSPSIGNPNTEAFF. In DNA form, the CDR3 reads TGTGCCAGCTCACCATCTATCGGGAATCCGAACACTGAAGCTTTCTTT.

This chain links TRBV19 with TRBJ1-3; D ambiguous. CDR1 LNHDA and CDR2 SQIVND come from the germline V gene (reference sequence). Trimming left V 4 bases short and J 3 bases short, with 16 bases between. The CDR3 covers 16 residues. CDR3 coding DNA: TGTGCCAGTAGTAGGAGGCAGCTGGCGGGTGGAAACACCATATATTTT. Translation: CASSRRQLAGGNTIYF. Complete variable domain (other parts from reference TRBV19 and TRBJ1-3): DGGITQSPKYLFRKEGQNVTLSCEQNLNHDAMYWYRQDPGQGLRLIYYSQIVNDFQKGDIAEGYSVSREKKESFPLTVTSAQKNPTAFYLCASSRRQLAGGNTIYFGEGSWLTVV.

This sequence joins TRBV5-6 and TRBJ1-4; 9 bases align to TRBD1. Losses at the gene ends were 2 bases for V and 8 bases for J; bases not matched to a gene: 10. CDR1 and CDR2 from the germline V gene are SGHDT and YYEEEE. This CDR3 region has 16 residues. CDR3 loop: CASSLKQGASLEKLFF. In DNA form, the CDR3 reads TGTGCCAGCAGCTTAAAACAGGGGGCAAGTTTGGAAAAACTGTTTTTT.

This clone was picked up a small number of times. This chain joins TRBV5-4 and TRBJ1-5; the match to TRBD1 covers 8 bases. J gave up 5 bases and V 4 bases, and 5 bases lay outside the gene matches. CDR3 size: 14 residues. Germline V gives CDR1 SGHNT, CDR2 YYREEE (reference sequence). CDR3 nucleotides: TGTGCCAGCAGCAACCAGGGGGCGGATCAGCCCCAGCATTTT. Protein sequence: CASSNQGADQPQHF.

The rearrangement links TRBV7-2 to TRBJ1-2; the D is unclear. The CDR3 has 15 amino acids. Germline V gene sequence: CDR1 SGHTA, CDR2 FQGNSA. The V gene lost 2 bases and the J gene lost 0 bases, with 10 bases spanning the gap. The CDR3 sequence is CASSLRQYPNYGYTF. CDR3 coding DNA: TGTGCCAGCAGCTTACGCCAGTACCCTAACTATGGCTACACCTTC.

The chain links TRBV4-3 to TRBJ1-3; D ambiguous. Germline V gives CDR1 LGHNA, CDR2 YSLEER. Trimming left V 0 bases short and J 2 bases short, with 8 bases between. The CDR3 loop spans 15 amino acids. CDR3 DNA sequence: TGCGCCAGCAGCCAAGATATGTCACCTGGAAACACCATATATTTT. Translation gives CASSQDMSPGNTIYF.